This T cell receptor beta chain was captured by sequencing in a study of radiotherapy plus CTLA-4 blockade in lung cancer. Across the whole study: Overall, roughly 17% of patients showed an objective response, while about 29% attained disease control. Study observations and caveats: It was early blood T cell clone dynamics, with interferon-beta, that reportedly best predicted response. Once radiotherapy plus ipilimumab had been given, TCR clones derived from tumor expanded in blood.

This clone was recorded once. The antigen is not known. V was pared by 4 bases and J by 2 bases, with 13 bases of the junction left unmatched. CDR3 size: 18 residues. The germline gives CDR1 LNHDA, CDR2 SQIVND (reference sequence). Only in-frame clones appear in the TCRdb table, and some are missing; sequencing was by immunoSEQ multiplex PCR. The sample yields about 35,000 clones, more than 80% seen once. Patients with chemo-refractory metastatic non-small-cell lung cancer received focal radiation plus CTLA-4 blockade with ipilimumab. The V gene is TRBV19, the J gene TRBJ2-5, with 10 bases lining up with TRBD2. The sequenced sample was peripheral blood, obtained from a patient treated with radiotherapy plus ipilimumab. The TCR comes from a human donor with non-small cell lung cancer who had stable disease on radiotherapy plus ipilimumab. The CDR3 DNA sequence: TGTGCCAGTAGTACCAGACTAGCGGGCCTTAGGGGACAAGAGACCCAGTACTTC. This translates into CASSTRLAGLRGQETQYF.